Following are 14 T cell receptor beta chains from one sample sequenced in a study of CD8 T cells in ankylosing spondylitis. TCRdb called the 5' RACE reads again in MiXCR, with one record for every CDR3 protein. The table records hundreds of thousands of distinct CDR3 sequences, over 9.5% of them present only once. Specimen: blood, either unsorted or a sorted T cell fraction (not recorded which). The receptors stem from a male donor with ankylosing spondylitis or in good health (not recorded which).

This clonotype was counted between two and nine times. V is TRBV6-5 and J is TRBJ2-7, with D unresolved. Germline V gene data show CDR1 as MNHEY and CDR2 as SVGAGI. CDR3 size: 9 residues. The V end was cut by 0 bases, the J end by 12 bases, with 3 bases between. The CDR3 loop is CASSYSPYF. The CDR3 nucleotides read TGTGCCAGCAGTTACTCGCCGTACTTC.

V gene TRBV3-1 combines with J gene TRBJ2-1, with 11 positions matching TRBD2. The CDR3 has 17 amino acids. V trimming: 4 bases; J trimming: 6 bases; junction bases outside the gene matches: 11. The germline V gene has CDR1 LGHDT and CDR2 YNNKEL (reference sequence). The CDR3 protein is CASSRGEGLADRNEQFF. The DNA of the CDR3 is TGTGCCAGCAGCCGAGGGGAGGGACTAGCGGACCGCAATGAGCAGTTCTTC.

This clonotype was observed at least ten times. The V gene is TRBV12-3 or TRBV12-4, the J gene TRBJ2-4; D is perhaps TRBD2 (6 bases). The CDR3 covers 15 residues. With 4 bases removed from V and 6 bases from J, the gap between germline ends came to 16 bases. The CDR3 region has the DNA TGTGCCAGCAGTTCCCCCGGAGGGCCCGGAAACATTCAGTACTTC. Its protein product is CASSSPGGPGNIQYF.

The chain links TRBV10-3 to TRBJ1-1; 7 nucleotides line up with TRBD1. Germline V CDR1 and CDR2: ENHRY, SYGVKD. Losses at the gene ends were 6 bases for V and 7 bases for J; bases not matched to a gene: 5. CDR3 length: 12 amino acids. This chain's CDR3 is CAISGDRDEAFF. The CDR3 nucleotides read TGTGCCATCAGCGGAGACAGGGATGAAGCTTTCTTT.

In this sample, this clonotype turned up many times. CDR3 residues: CASTPDAGRFPQHF. The CDR3 DNA reads as TGTGCCAGCACCCCCGACGCCGGTCGTTTTCCCCAGCATTTT. The rearrangement links TRBV2 to TRBJ1-5; D is ambiguous. From germline, CDR1 is SNHLY and CDR2 FYNNEI. The CDR3 totals 14 residues. Trimming removed 7 bases from V and 10 bases from J, with 20 bases in between.

This clonotype was seen a handful of times. The gene calls are TRBV20-1 and TRBJ2-5, with TRBD1 as a possible D gene (5 bases). Germline CDR1 is DFQATT and CDR2 is SNEGSKA (reference sequence). CDR3 length: 15 amino acids. The V and J ends lost 4 bases and 1 base respectively, with 16 bases between them. The CDR3 coding sequence is TGCAGTGCTAAACCGAACAGGAGAACCCAAGAGACCCAGTACTTC. Translating it yields CSAKPNRRTQETQYF.

This clonotype was seen ten or more times. This chain joins TRBV7-9 and TRBJ2-7, with 7 bases aligning to TRBD1. Germline loops: CDR1 SEHNR, CDR2 FQNEAQ (reference sequence). The V gene end was trimmed by 3 bases and the J gene end by 0 bases; junction bases not matched to a gene: 8. The CDR3 spans 16 residues. Here the CDR3 DNA reads TGTGCCAGCAGCTTTACGACAGGGCCTAACTCCTACGAGCAGTACTTC. Amino acids: CASSFTTGPNSYEQYF.

J is TRBJ2-3 and V is TRBV20-1; 7 bases match TRBD1. CDR1 is DFQATT and CDR2 is SNEGSKA in the germline V gene (reference sequence). V shed 5 bases, J shed 2 bases, and the junction held 7 bases outside the gene matches. The CDR3 extends over 14 amino acids. The CDR3 coding sequence is TGCAGTGCTCTTACGGGACAGATCACAGATACGCAGTATTTT. It encodes CSALTGQITDTQYF.

About this clonotype: One junction end does not reproduce the germline sequence, and a read error may be involved. The chain uses TRBV3-1 and TRBJ2-7, with 7 bases that match TRBD1. There are 15 residues in the CDR3. CDR1 LGHDT and CDR2 YNNKEL come from the germline V gene (reference sequence). The chain's CDR3 is CASSKDPGQAYEQYF. In DNA, the CDR3 is TGTGCCAGCAGCAAAGATCCCGGACAGGCCTACGAGCAGTACTTC.

The gene calls are TRBV20-1 and TRBJ1-5; the D is unclear. CDR3 length: 14 residues. With 1 base removed from V and 2 bases from J, the gap between germline ends came to 9 bases. Germline lookup yields CDR1 DFQATT and CDR2 SNEGSKA (reference sequence). CDR3 region: CSARGSEGNQPQHF. The CDR3 coding sequence is TGCAGTGCTAGAGGGTCGGAAGGCAATCAGCCCCAGCATTTT.

This clonotype turned up a few times. V usage is TRBV7-2 and J usage is TRBJ1-2; D is unclear. Germline loops: CDR1 SGHTA, CDR2 FQGNSA. V was trimmed by 5 bases and J by 3 bases, leaving 10 bases between them. The CDR3 runs 13 residues. CDR3 bases: TGTGCCAGCAGCCCGCGGTTAGACTATGGCTACACCTTC. Protein sequence: CASSPRLDYGYTF.

A few counts support this clonotype. V usage is TRBV9 and J usage is TRBJ2-2; 7 nucleotides line up with TRBD1. V shed 1 base and J 7 bases; nucleotides not matched to a gene: 10. This CDR3 is built from 16 residues. Per germline, CDR1 SGDLS and CDR2 YYNGEE. The CDR3 coding sequence is TGTGCCAGCAGCGTAAACACAGGGGATTACGGCGGGGAGCTGTTTTTT. Amino acid sequence: CASSVNTGDYGGELFF.

Ten or more counts support this clonotype. The V gene is TRBV11-2, the J gene TRBJ2-5; D possibly matches TRBD1 or TRBD2 (5 bases each). Per germline, CDR1 SGHAT and CDR2 FQNNGV. The CDR3 has 15 amino acids. The V end was cut by 7 bases, the J end by 1 base, with 16 bases between. CDR3 sequence: CASNTGTGAQETQYF. DNA for the CDR3: TGTGCCAGCAACACCGGGACGGGTGCCCAAGAGACCCAGTACTTC.

This clonotype was picked up many times. V is TRBV5-6 and J is TRBJ1-1, with D unresolved. This CDR3 comprises 15 residues. The germline V gene encodes CDR1 SGHDT and CDR2 YYEEEE. V was pared by 4 bases and J by 0 bases, with 13 bases between. The CDR3: CASSAPRVMNTEAFF. DNA for the CDR3: TGTGCCAGCAGCGCCCCGCGCGTTATGAACACTGAAGCTTTCTTT.